The rows below give T cell receptor beta chains drawn from one sample of a study of blood T cell repertoires in COVID-19. Libraries were prepared by immunoSEQ multiplex PCR; TCRdb keeps only in-frame clonotypes and omits some of them. In the table there are 85,000 to 130,000 clones, 84% of which are singletons. The sample taken for sequencing was peripheral blood. The origin of the receptors is a woman aged 55-75 years with acute or convalescent COVID-19. The CDR3 runs from the conserved cysteine through the conserved F or W. The D gene is left open where the match is weak. Clone size is given for some rows only: seen once, a few or many times, or a class if the clone is expanded.

D | size | J | V | CDR3 | DNA
TRBD1 | few | TRBJ2-5 | TRBV2 | CASRRDTGEETQYF | TGTGCCAGCAGGAGGGACACAGGGGAAGAGACCCAGTACTTC
. | . | TRBJ1-2 | TRBV30 | CASTGGPGDGYTF | TGTGCCAGTACGGGCGGGCCGGGGGATGGCTACACCTTC
. | . | TRBJ2-1 | TRBV20-1 | CSASVVFGGRAGGNNEQFF | TGCAGTGCTAGTGTGGTTTTTGGGGGTCGGGCCGGCGGGAACAATGAGCAGTTCTTC
. | . | TRBJ2-2 | TRBV21-1 | CASSSLFPGLAGGWTGELFF | TGTGCCAGCAGCAGTTTATTTCCGGGACTAGCGGGGGGATGGACCGGGGAGCTGTTTTTT
. | . | TRBJ1-5 | TRBV3-1/TRBV3-2 | CASSQDLENQPQHF | TGTGCCAGCAGCCAAGATCTAGAGAATCAGCCCCAGCATTTT
TRBD1 | . | TRBJ1-2 | TRBV6-1 | CASSDVLGGTGHYGYTF | TGTGCCAGCAGTGACGTCTTGGGTGGGACAGGGCACTATGGCTACACCTTC
TRBD1 | . | TRBJ2-7 | TRBV27 | CASSHPPTGDYEQYF | TGTGCCAGCAGTCATCCCCCGACAGGGGACTACGAGCAGTACTTC
. | . | TRBJ1-1 | TRBV5-1 | CASSFERATGLGTEAFF | TGCGCCAGCAGCTTCGAACGCGCGACAGGATTGGGAACTGAAGCTTTCTTT
TRBD2 | . | TRBJ2-1 | TRBV2 | CASSESLTQRGINEQFF | TGTGCCAGCAGTGAATCCCTCACCCAGCGGGGTATCAATGAGCAGTTCTTC
. | . | TRBJ2-7 | TRBV30 | CAWSVNSGPYEQYF | TGTGCCTGGAGTGTAAATAGCGGTCCCTACGAGCAGTACTTC
. | . | TRBJ2-5 | TRBV7-3 | CASSLQVRETQYF | TGTGCCAGCAGCTTACAGGTAAGGGAGACCCAGTACTTC
. | . | TRBJ2-1 | TRBV11-3 | CASSLGLYNEQFF | TGTGCCAGCAGCCTCGGACTTTACAATGAGCAGTTCTTC
TRBD2 | . | TRBJ2-7 | TRBV7-2 | CASSPRTSGGAGEQYF | TGTGCCAGCAGCCCCAGGACTAGCGGGGGGGCCGGGGAGCAGTACTTC
. | . | TRBJ1-5 | TRBV7-9 | CASSPAGSVNQPQHF | TGTGCCAGCAGCCCGGCGGGCAGCGTAAATCAGCCCCAGCATTTT
TRBD1 | . | TRBJ2-3 | TRBV9 | CASSVDGTGVTDTQYF | TGTGCCAGCAGCGTAGACGGGACAGGAGTCACAGATACGCAGTATTTT
TRBD2 | . | TRBJ2-7 | TRBV5-1 | CASTIGSGLPYEQYF | TGCGCCAGCACTATTGGTAGCGGGCTCCCCTACGAGCAGTACTTC
. | . | TRBJ1-1 | TRBV9 | CASSVDGQRGTEAFF | TGTGCCAGCAGCGTAGATGGACAGCGGGGCACTGAAGCTTTCTTT
TRBD1 | . | TRBJ1-1 | TRBV19 | CASTVQGTTEAFF | TGTGCCAGTACAGTACAGGGGACCACTGAAGCTTTCTTT
. | . | TRBJ1-5 | TRBV5-1 | CASSLSPDQPQHF | TGCGCCAGCAGCTTGTCCCCGGATCAGCCCCAGCATTTT
. | . | TRBJ2-3 | TRBV9 | CASSVAPGRTDTQYF | TGTGCCAGCAGCGTAGCTCCGGGAAGGACAGATACGCAGTATTTT
TRBD2 | . | TRBJ2-5 | TRBV5-1 | CASSWMGGQETQYF | TGCGCCAGCAGCTGGATGGGGGGGCAAGAGACCCAGTACTTC
TRBD1 | . | TRBJ1-3 | TRBV30 | CAWSAGGGGNTIYF | TGTGCCTGGAGTGCAGGGGGCGGTGGAAACACCATATATTTT
. | . | TRBJ2-7 | TRBV21-1 | CASSKVWRWGTGFPYEQYF | TGTGCCAGCAGCAAAGTCTGGAGATGGGGGACAGGGTTTCCCTACGAGCAGTACTTC
. | . | TRBJ1-4 | TRBV21-1 | CASSKEAYSATNEKLFF | TGTGCCAGCAGCAAAGAAGCATACTCTGCAACTAATGAAAAACTGTTTTTT
. | . | TRBJ2-4 | TRBV19 | CASSIVAGLAKNIQYF | TGTGCCAGTAGTATAGTCGCGGGGCTAGCCAAAAACATTCAGTACTTC
TRBD2 | . | TRBJ2-3 | TRBV7-9 | CASRPGTSGGILTDTQYF | TGTGCCAGCAGGCCCGGGACTAGCGGGGGTATACTCACAGATACGCAGTATTTT
. | . | TRBJ1-1 | TRBV6-5 | CASRKELGGAFF | TGTGCCAGCAGGAAAGAGCTGGGGGGAGCTTTCTTT
TRBD2 | . | TRBJ2-3 | TRBV9 | CASSVSGLGEADTQYF | TGTGCCAGCAGCGTAAGTGGACTAGGAGAAGCAGATACGCAGTATTTT
. | . | TRBJ1-3 | TRBV5-6 | CASSFPGDSGNTIYF | TGTGCCAGCAGCTTTCCGGGAGACTCTGGAAACACCATATATTTT
. | . | TRBJ2-3 | TRBV11-1 | CASSSGYTQYF | TGTGCCAGCAGCTCGGGGTATACGCAGTATTTT
. | once | TRBJ2-1 | TRBV7-2 | CASSLSGGGGDEQFF | TGTGCCAGCAGCTTATCTGGTGGGGGCGGCGATGAGCAGTTCTTC
. | . | TRBJ2-2 | TRBV11-3 | CASTYSQGTGELFF | TGTGCCAGCACCTACTCCCAGGGGACCGGGGAGCTGTTTTTT
. | few | TRBJ2-1 | TRBV20-1 | CSARDINEQFF | TGCAGTGCTAGAGATATCAATGAGCAGTTCTTC
TRBD1 | . | TRBJ2-5 | TRBV7-2 | CASSSRDRGRPQYF | TGTGCCAGCAGCTCCCGGGACAGGGGGCGTCCCCAGTACTTC
. | . | TRBJ2-3 | TRBV12-3/TRBV12-4 | CASSLRGTDTQYF | TGTGCCAGCAGTTTGAGGGGGACAGATACGCAGTATTTT
. | . | TRBJ1-2 | TRBV12-5 | CASGPEVGGYTF | TGTGCTAGTGGTCCCGAGGTGGGTGGCTACACCTTC
TRBD1 | . | TRBJ1-5 | TRBV7-3 | CASSSTGTGREQPQHF | TGTGCCAGCAGCTCAACGGGGACAGGCCGGGAGCAGCCCCAGCATTTT
. | . | TRBJ1-5 | TRBV4-1 | CASSQEDGTRRPQHF | TGCGCCAGCAGCCAAGAAGACGGAACCAGGCGACCCCAGCATTTT
TRBD2 | . | TRBJ2-3 | TRBV2 | CASMGTSGVTDTQYF | TGTGCCAGCATGGGGACTAGCGGAGTTACAGATACGCAGTATTTT
TRBD1 | . | TRBJ2-7 | TRBV5-4 | CASSLGQGAYEQYF | TGTGCCAGCAGCTTGGGACAGGGGGCATACGAGCAGTACTTC
TRBD2 | . | TRBJ2-1 | TRBV7-3 | CASSFRLAGLDEQFF | TGTGCCAGCAGTTTTCGACTAGCGGGATTGGATGAGCAGTTCTTC
TRBD1 | . | TRBJ1-2 | TRBV30 | CASMGGTGVPYGYTF | TGTGCCTCGATGGGTGGGACAGGGGTTCCGTATGGCTACACCTTC
TRBD1 | . | TRBJ1-2 | TRBV7-2 | CASSSSGQNYGYTF | TGTGCCAGCAGCTCCTCGGGACAGAACTATGGCTACACCTTC
. | once | TRBJ2-1 | TRBV2 | CASSERNEQFF | TGTGCCAGCAGTGAGCGGAATGAGCAGTTCTTC
. | . | TRBJ1-5 | TRBV5-5 | CASSLSQRNQPQHF | TGTGCCAGCAGCTTGTCACAGCGCAATCAGCCCCAGCATTTT
TRBD1 | . | TRBJ1-1 | TRBV11-2 | CASSPRGQGRYTEAFF | TGTGCCAGCAGCCCGAGAGGACAGGGTCGATACACTGAAGCTTTCTTT
TRBD1 | . | TRBJ2-6 | TRBV19 | CASSMDVEDRVFSGANVLTF | TGTGCCAGTAGTATGGACGTGGAGGACAGGGTTTTCTCTGGGGCCAACGTCCTGACTTTC
TRBD1 | . | TRBJ1-1 | TRBV6-5 | CASREGQDYSGAFF | TGTGCCAGCAGGGAGGGACAGGATTACAGTGGAGCTTTCTTT
. | . | TRBJ1-2 | TRBV5-4 | CASSWGQEVYGYTF | TGTGCCAGCAGCTGGGGACAAGAAGTCTATGGCTACACCTTC
. | . | TRBJ2-3 | TRBV9 | CASSVLQASTDTQYF | TGTGCCAGCAGCGTACTCCAGGCCTCCACAGATACGCAGTATTTT
. | . | TRBJ1-6 | TRBV6-5 | CASSSRTGHNSPLHF | TGTGCCAGCAGCTCCCGCACAGGGCACAATTCACCCCTCCACTTT
. | . | TRBJ2-4 | TRBV5-1 | CASSLGTENIQYF | TGCGCCAGCAGCTTGGGGACTGAAAACATTCAGTACTTC
. | . | TRBJ1-5 | TRBV7-9 | CASSLNQDQPQHF | TGTGCCAGCAGCCTGAACCAGGATCAGCCCCAGCATTTT
. | . | TRBJ2-2 | TRBV5-4 | CASTPRGAKNTGELFF | TGTGCCAGCACCCCCCGGGGGGCCAAGAACACCGGGGAGCTGTTTTTT
TRBD2 | . | TRBJ2-1 | TRBV14 | CASSQLTSGFNEQFF | TGTGCCAGCAGCCAATTGACTAGCGGGTTCAATGAGCAGTTCTTC
. | . | TRBJ2-1 | TRBV24-1 | CATSVGDSGNEQFF | TGTGCCACCAGTGTGGGGGACTCGGGCAATGAGCAGTTCTTC
TRBD1 | . | TRBJ1-4 | TRBV29-1 | CSAGTGGREKLFF | TGCAGCGCCGGGACAGGGGGTCGTGAAAAACTGTTTTTT
TRBD2 | few | TRBJ2-7 | TRBV5-1 | CASSTLAGGLYEQYF | TGCGCCAGCAGCACCCTAGCGGGGGGCCTCTACGAGCAGTACTTC
. | . | TRBJ1-5 | TRBV28 | CASSFIRGDQPQHF | TGTGCCAGCAGTTTCATCCGGGGAGATCAGCCCCAGCATTTT
. | . | TRBJ2-1 | TRBV7-6 | CASSLGYYNEQFF | TGTGCCAGCAGCTTAGGCTACTACAATGAGCAGTTCTTC